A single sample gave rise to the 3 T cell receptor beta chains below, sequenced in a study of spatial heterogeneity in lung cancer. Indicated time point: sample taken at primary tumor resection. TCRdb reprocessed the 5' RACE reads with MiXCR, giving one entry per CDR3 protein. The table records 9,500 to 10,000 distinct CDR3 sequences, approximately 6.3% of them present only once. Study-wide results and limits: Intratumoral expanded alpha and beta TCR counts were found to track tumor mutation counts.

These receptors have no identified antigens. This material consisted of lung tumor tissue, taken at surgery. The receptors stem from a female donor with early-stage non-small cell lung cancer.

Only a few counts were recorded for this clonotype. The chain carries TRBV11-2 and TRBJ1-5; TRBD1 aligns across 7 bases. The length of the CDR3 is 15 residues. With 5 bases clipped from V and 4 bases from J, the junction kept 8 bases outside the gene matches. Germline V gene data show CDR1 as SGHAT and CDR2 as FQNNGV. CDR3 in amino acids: CASSRRQGGNQPQHF. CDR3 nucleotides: TGTGCCAGCAGCCGCCGACAGGGCGGGAATCAGCCCCAGCATTTT.

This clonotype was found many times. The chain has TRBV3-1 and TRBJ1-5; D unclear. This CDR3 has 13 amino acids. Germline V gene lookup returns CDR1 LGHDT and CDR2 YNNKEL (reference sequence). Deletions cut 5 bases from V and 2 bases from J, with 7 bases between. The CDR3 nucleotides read TGTGCCAGCAGCTCGCAAGGCAATCAGCCCCAGCATTTT. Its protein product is CASSSQGNQPQHF.

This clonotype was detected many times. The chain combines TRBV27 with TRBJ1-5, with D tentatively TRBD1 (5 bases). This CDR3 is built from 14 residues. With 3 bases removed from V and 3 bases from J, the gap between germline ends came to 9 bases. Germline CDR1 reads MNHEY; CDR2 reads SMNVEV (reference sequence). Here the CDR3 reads CASSLRGPNQPQHF. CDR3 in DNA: TGTGCCAGCAGTTTGAGGGGCCCCAATCAGCCCCAGCATTTT.